This T cell receptor (beta chain) was documented in a study of T cell responses to AZD1222 COVID-19 vaccine. Findings and caveats of the study: Baseline seropositives among AZD1222 recipients totaled only five to seven.

Method: immunoSEQ multiplex PCR; TCRdb's copy keeps in-frame clones and lacks some. The data contain 45,000 to 70,000 clones, more than 70% of them singletons. To note about this clone: Antigen: not known.

Here the sequenced sample was peripheral blood, taken 28 days after the second AZD1222 dose. This clonotype was obtained from an adult who received the AZD1222 COVID-19 vaccine.

CDR3 region: CASSPGLAGPNEQFF. DNA for the CDR3: TGTGCCAGCAGCCCCGGGCTAGCGGGGCCCAATGAGCAGTTCTTC. The chain has TRBV11-3 and TRBJ2-1, with 9 bases matching TRBD2. The CDR3 loop spans 15 amino acids. Germline CDR1 SGHNT, CDR2 YENEEA. The V and J ends lost 5 bases and 6 bases, in that order; junction bases with no gene match: 8.